The 14 T cell receptor beta chains presented below share a single source sample, sequenced in a study of T-cell reconstitution after alpha-beta-depleted transplantation in children. Unique molecular identifiers were built into the TCRbeta library. One entry per CDR3 protein, called by TCRdb with MiXCR from the PCR reads. In the table there are about 370,000 distinct CDR3 sequences, about a fifth of which are singletons. This specimen was PBMCs from the stem cell graft donor, taken from the stem cell graft. Source of these receptors: a human donor who donated a stem cell graft to a child with acute myeloid leukemia.

This chain uses TRBV6-2 or TRBV6-3 with TRBJ2-3; a weak D match, TRBD2 (6 bases). CDR3 length: 15 residues. The germline V gene encodes CDR1 MNHEY and CDR2 SVGEGT. V was pared by 6 bases and J by 2 bases, with 15 bases between. CDR3 coding DNA: TGTGCCAGCAGGAAATCCGGGACTTTCACAGATACGCAGTATTTT. Protein sequence: CASRKSGTFTDTQYF.

The CDR3 DNA sequence: TGCGCCAGCAGCCAAACCGGGACTAGCGGGTCTTACTTC. This codes for CASSQTGTSGSYF. V is TRBV4-1 and J is TRBJ2-7, with TRBD2 matching 12 bases. The CDR3 spans 13 residues. Germline V gene lookup returns CDR1 MGHRA and CDR2 YSYEKL. V trimming: 2 bases; J trimming: 13 bases; junction bases outside the gene matches: 6.

J is TRBJ1-2 and V is TRBV5-6; 7 bases agree with TRBD1. Germline-derived CDR1 and CDR2 are SGHDT and YYEEEE. V shed 3 bases, J shed 4 bases, and the junction held 6 bases outside the gene matches. The CDR3 covers 14 residues. The CDR3: CASSSRTGFYGYTF. As DNA, the CDR3 is TGTGCCAGCAGCTCCCGGACAGGCTTCTATGGCTACACCTTC.

This clonotype was seen a handful of times. The V gene is TRBV24-1, the J gene TRBJ2-1; tentatively, D is TRBD2 (6 bases). This CDR3 comprises 15 residues. V lost 2 bases and J lost 7, with 14 bases in between. The germline CDR1 and CDR2 sequences are KGHDR and SFDVKD. Here the CDR3 reads CATSDYTGVSNEQFF. The CDR3 DNA reads TGTGCCACCAGTGATTATACGGGAGTGTCGAATGAGCAGTTCTTC.

The chain has TRBV27 and TRBJ2-7; the D call may be TRBD1 or TRBD2 (5 bases each). Trimming removed 6 bases at V and 5 bases at J, with 17 bases between. The CDR3 loop spans 14 amino acids. Germline V gene data show CDR1 as MNHEY and CDR2 as SMNVEV (reference sequence). This CDR3 is CASSPRWGYDEQYF. CDR3 in DNA: TGTGCCAGCAGCCCTCGGTGGGGGTACGACGAGCAGTACTTC.

This clonotype was picked up many times. V is TRBV20-1 and J is TRBJ2-3, with 9 bases lining up with TRBD2. Germline CDR1 reads DFQATT; CDR2 reads SNEGSKA (reference sequence). The CDR3 sequence is 16 residues long. The V gene end was trimmed by 2 bases and the J gene end by 4 bases; junction bases not matched to a gene: 10. CDR3 sequence: CSARYHSGSVPDTQYF. CDR3 in DNA: TGCAGTGCTAGATACCATAGCGGGAGCGTCCCAGATACGCAGTATTTT.

This clonotype was found once. The rearrangement links TRBV10-3 to TRBJ1-1, with D perhaps matching TRBD1 (5 bases). The V end was cut by 3 bases, the J end by 2 bases, with 10 bases between. CDR1 and CDR2 (germline): ENHRY, SYGVKD. The CDR3 loop spans 14 amino acids. The CDR3: CAISDLQDNTEAFF. Written as DNA, the CDR3 is TGTGCCATCAGTGACTTACAGGATAACACTGAAGCTTTCTTT.

Comments on this clonotype: The junction shows a germline mismatch at one end, possibly a read error. The gene calls are TRBV20-1 and TRBJ2-1; the D is unclear. CDR3 length: 18 amino acids. Germline CDR1 is DFQATT and CDR2 is SNEGSKA (reference sequence). The CDR3 loop reads CSARDIASPSSSYYEQFF. CDR3 in DNA: TGCAGTGCTAGAGATATAGCCAGCCCTTCGAGCTCCTACTATGAGCAGTTCTTC.

This clonotype was detected only a few times. The chain recombines TRBV5-1 with TRBJ2-1; TRBD2 aligns across 9 bases. With 7 bases clipped from V and 9 bases from J, the junction kept 8 bases outside the gene matches. This CDR3 spans 13 amino acids. The germline V gene has CDR1 SGHRS and CDR2 YFSETQ. The CDR3 sequence: CASAVAGVGEQFF. In nucleotides, the CDR3 is TGCGCCAGCGCTGTAGCGGGAGTAGGTGAGCAGTTCTTC.

This chain joins TRBV12-5 and TRBJ2-1, with TRBD2 identical over 7 bases. This CDR3 is 13 amino acids long. Germline trimming cut 3 bases from V and 12 bases from J; bases unmatched to any gene: 8. Germline V gene sequence: CDR1 LGHNT, CDR2 FRNRAP. CDR3 DNA sequence: TGTGCTAGTGGTTTCTTCGCGGGAGAACGGCAGTTCTTC. This encodes CASGFFAGERQFF.

This clonotype was seen ten or more times. The gene calls are TRBV4-1 and TRBJ2-7; D ambiguous. The ends were cut back, 0 bases at V and 3 bases at J, with 6 bases in the middle. This CDR3 region has 13 residues. Germline-derived CDR1 and CDR2 are MGHRA and YSYEKL. The CDR3 here is CASSQDVRYEQYF. The CDR3 nucleotides are TGCGCCAGCAGCCAAGATGTCCGCTACGAGCAGTACTTC.

This clonotype was counted a single time. V gene TRBV28 combines with J gene TRBJ2-2; 7 positions match TRBD2. Germline lookup yields CDR1 MDHEN and CDR2 SYDVKM. CDR3 length equals 16 residues. V lost 2 bases, J lost 4 bases, and 7 bases stayed unmatched. CDR3 nucleotide sequence: TGTGCCAGCAGTTTAGAAATGGGAGGGATCACCGGGGAGCTGTTTTTT. This translates into CASSLEMGGITGELFF. Looking up the rest from reference TRBV28 and TRBJ2-2 gives the full variable domain: DVKVTQSSRYLVKRTGEKVFLECVQDMDHENMFWYRQDPGLGLRLIYFSYDVKMKEKGDIPEGYSVSREKKERFSLILESASTNQTSMYLCASSLEMGGITGELFFGEGSRLTVL.

The chain combines TRBV7-9 with TRBJ2-1, with 8 bases lining up with TRBD2. CDR1 is SEHNR, CDR2 FQNEAQ, per germline (reference sequence). The CDR3 runs 15 residues. The V segment lost 2 bases and the J segment 5 bases; nucleotides outside the gene matches: 5. The CDR3 DNA is TGTGCCAGCAGCTTAAGCGCGGGAGGCCACAATGAGCAGTTCTTC. Protein sequence: CASSLSAGGHNEQFF.

This clonotype was seen at least ten times. V is TRBV20-1 and J is TRBJ2-1; 10 bases map to TRBD2. The CDR3 consists of 16 residues. CDR1 and CDR2 (germline): DFQATT, SNEGSKA (reference sequence). CDR3 loop: CSSSGTSETRMNEQFF. The CDR3 nucleotides are TGCAGCTCCTCCGGGACTAGCGAGACGCGCATGAATGAGCAGTTCTTC.